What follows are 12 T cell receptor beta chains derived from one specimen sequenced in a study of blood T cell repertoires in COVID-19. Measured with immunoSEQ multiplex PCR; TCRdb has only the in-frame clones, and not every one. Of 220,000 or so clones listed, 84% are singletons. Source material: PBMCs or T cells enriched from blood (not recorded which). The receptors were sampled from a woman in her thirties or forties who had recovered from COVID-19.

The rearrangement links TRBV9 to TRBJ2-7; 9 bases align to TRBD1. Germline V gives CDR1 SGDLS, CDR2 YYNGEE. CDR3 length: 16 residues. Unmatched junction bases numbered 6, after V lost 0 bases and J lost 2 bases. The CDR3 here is CASSVAGQGPPYEQYF. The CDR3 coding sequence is TGTGCCAGCAGCGTAGCGGGACAGGGTCCCCCCTACGAGCAGTACTTC.

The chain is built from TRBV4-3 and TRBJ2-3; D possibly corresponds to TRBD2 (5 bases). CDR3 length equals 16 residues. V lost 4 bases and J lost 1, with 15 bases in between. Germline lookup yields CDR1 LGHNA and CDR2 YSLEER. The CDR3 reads CASSPAAVLGTDTQYF. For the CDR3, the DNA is TGCGCCAGCAGCCCGGCAGCGGTTCTTGGCACAGATACGCAGTATTTT.

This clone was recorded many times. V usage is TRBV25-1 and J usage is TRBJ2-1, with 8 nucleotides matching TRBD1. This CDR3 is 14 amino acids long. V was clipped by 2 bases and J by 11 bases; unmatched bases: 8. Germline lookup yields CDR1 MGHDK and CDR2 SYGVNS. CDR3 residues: CASSEPSDRGQQFF. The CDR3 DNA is TGTGCCAGCAGTGAACCCTCCGACAGGGGACAGCAGTTCTTC.

CDR3 sequence reads: CASSRSTGLEQFF. The CDR3 DNA reads as TGTGCCAGCAGCCGTTCTACAGGGCTGGAGCAGTTCTTC. The V gene is TRBV11-3, the J gene TRBJ2-1; D is possibly TRBD1 (6 bases). The CDR3 is made up of 13 amino acids. V lost 5 bases and J 10 bases, leaving 15 bases between the germline ends. Germline CDR1 and CDR2: SGHNT and YENEEA.

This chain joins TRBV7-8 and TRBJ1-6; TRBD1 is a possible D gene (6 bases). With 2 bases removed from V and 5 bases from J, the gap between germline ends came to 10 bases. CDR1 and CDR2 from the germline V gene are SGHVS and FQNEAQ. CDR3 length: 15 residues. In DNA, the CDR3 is TGTGCCAGCAGCTTAAGGCGACAGGATAATTCACCCCTCCACTTT. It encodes CASSLRRQDNSPLHF.

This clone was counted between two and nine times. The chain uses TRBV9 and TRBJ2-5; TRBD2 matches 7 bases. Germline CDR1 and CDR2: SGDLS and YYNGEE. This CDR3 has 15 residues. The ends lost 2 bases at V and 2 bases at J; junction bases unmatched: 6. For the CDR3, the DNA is TGTGCCAGCAGCGTCCGAGCGGGACTGCAAGAGACCCAGTACTTC. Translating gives CASSVRAGLQETQYF.

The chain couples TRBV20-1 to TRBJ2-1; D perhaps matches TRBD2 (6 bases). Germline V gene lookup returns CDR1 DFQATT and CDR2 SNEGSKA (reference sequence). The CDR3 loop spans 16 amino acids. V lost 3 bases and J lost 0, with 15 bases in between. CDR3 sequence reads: CSASMREAISYNEQFF. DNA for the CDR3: TGCAGTGCTAGTATGCGGGAAGCCATCTCCTACAATGAGCAGTTCTTC.

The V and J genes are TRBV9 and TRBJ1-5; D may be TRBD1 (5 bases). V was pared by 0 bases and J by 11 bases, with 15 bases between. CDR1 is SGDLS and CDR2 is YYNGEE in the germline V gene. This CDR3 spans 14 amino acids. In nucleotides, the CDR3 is TGTGCCAGCAGCGTAGGGGGTGAAGGGGATTCCCAGCATTTT. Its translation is CASSVGGEGDSQHF. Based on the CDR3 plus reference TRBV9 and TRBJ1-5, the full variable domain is DSGVTQTPKHLITATGQRVTLRCSPRSGDLSVYWYQQSLDQGLQFLIQYYNGEERAKGNILERFSAQQFPDLHSELNLSSLELGDSALYFCASSVGGEGDSQHFGDGTRLSIL.

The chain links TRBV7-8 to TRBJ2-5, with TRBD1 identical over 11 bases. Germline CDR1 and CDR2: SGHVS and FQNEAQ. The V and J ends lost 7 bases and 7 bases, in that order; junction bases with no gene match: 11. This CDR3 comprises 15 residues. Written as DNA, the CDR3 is TGTGCCAGCATCCTCGGACAGGGGGCGCTTGGGACCCAGTACTTC. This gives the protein CASILGQGALGTQYF.

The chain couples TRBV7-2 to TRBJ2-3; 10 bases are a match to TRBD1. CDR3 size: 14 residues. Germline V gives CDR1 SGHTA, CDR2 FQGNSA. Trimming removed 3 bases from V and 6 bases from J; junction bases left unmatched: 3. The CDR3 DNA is TGTGCCAGCAGCTTCGACAGGGGGCTGGATACGCAGTATTTT. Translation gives CASSFDRGLDTQYF.

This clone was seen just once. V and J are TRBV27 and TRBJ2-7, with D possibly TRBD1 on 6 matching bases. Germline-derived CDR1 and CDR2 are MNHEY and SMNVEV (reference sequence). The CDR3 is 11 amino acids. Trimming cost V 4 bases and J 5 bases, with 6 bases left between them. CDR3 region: CASSSGDEQYF. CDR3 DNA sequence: TGTGCCAGCAGTTCAGGGGACGAGCAGTACTTC.

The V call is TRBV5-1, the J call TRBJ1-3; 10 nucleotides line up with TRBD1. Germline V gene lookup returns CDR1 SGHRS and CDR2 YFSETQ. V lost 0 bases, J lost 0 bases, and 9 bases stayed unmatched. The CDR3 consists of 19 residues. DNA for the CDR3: TGCGCCAGCAGCTTGGTGGGGACAGGGGATCTCCTCTCTGGAAACACCATATATTTT. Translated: CASSLVGTGDLLSGNTIYF. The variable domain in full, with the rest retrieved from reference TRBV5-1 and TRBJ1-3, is KAGVTQTPRYLIKTRGQQVTLSCSPISGHRSVSWYQQTPGQGLQFLFEYFSETQRNKGNFPGRFSGRQFSNSRSEMNVSTLELGDSALYLCASSLVGTGDLLSGNTIYFGEGSWLTVV.